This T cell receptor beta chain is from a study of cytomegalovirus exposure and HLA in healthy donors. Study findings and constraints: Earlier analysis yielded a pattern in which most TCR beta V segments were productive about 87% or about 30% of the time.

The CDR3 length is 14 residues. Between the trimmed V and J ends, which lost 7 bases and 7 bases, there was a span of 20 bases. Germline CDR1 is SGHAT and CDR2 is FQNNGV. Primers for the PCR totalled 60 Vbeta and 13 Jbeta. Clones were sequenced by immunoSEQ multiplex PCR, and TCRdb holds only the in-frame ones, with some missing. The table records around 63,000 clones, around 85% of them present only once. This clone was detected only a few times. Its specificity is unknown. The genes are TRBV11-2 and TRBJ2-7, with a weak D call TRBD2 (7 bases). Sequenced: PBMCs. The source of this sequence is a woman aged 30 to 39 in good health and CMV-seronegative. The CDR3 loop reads CASTLGGGPREQYF. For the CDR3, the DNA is TGTGCCAGCACCCTAGGGGGGGGGCCTCGGGAGCAGTACTTC.